Listed below are T cell receptor beta chains from one sample, sequenced in a study of OX40 agonist ivuxolimab in advanced cancers. Only in-frame clones appear in the TCRdb table, and some are missing; sequencing was by immunoSEQ multiplex PCR. The table includes 55,000 to 90,000 clones, more than 80% detected once. The specimen was CD4+ or CD8+ T cells sorted from blood, collected in a trial of the OX40 agonist ivuxolimab. These receptors all stem from an adult with an advanced solid tumor such as melanoma, head and neck, liver or kidney cancer. The CDR3 runs from the conserved cysteine through the conserved F or W. Fields, in order: CDR3 DNA, CDR3 protein, V gene, J gene, clone size, D gene. D genes are given only for firm matches. Clone size, where shown, is once, few, many, or a class for clones that have expanded.

CDR3nt: TGCGCCAGCAGCCAAGGGTGGGTTCCTGGGGCCAACGTCCTGACTTTC; CDR3aa: CASSQGWVPGANVLTF; v_gene: TRBV4-1; j_gene: TRBJ2-6; abundance: .; d_gene: .
CDR3nt: TGTGCCAGCAGCTCCCAAGGAGGAGATACGCAGTATTTT; CDR3aa: CASSSQGGDTQYF; v_gene: TRBV7-3; j_gene: TRBJ2-3; abundance: once; d_gene: .
CDR3nt: TGTGCCAGTAGTACCGGAACAGGGAATCAGCCCCAGCATTTT; CDR3aa: CASSTGTGNQPQHF; v_gene: TRBV19; j_gene: TRBJ1-5; abundance: once; d_gene: .
CDR3nt: TGTGCCAGTAGTAACCGGGACATTAACACTGAAGCTTTCTTT; CDR3aa: CASSNRDINTEAFF; v_gene: TRBV19; j_gene: TRBJ1-1; abundance: .; d_gene: .
CDR3nt: TGTGCCAGCTCACCGAATGTCGGAGAGACCCAGTACTTC; CDR3aa: CASSPNVGETQYF; v_gene: TRBV18; j_gene: TRBJ2-5; abundance: .; d_gene: .
CDR3nt: TGTGCCAGCAACCGACAGGGTCAAGACTATGGCTACACCTTC; CDR3aa: CASNRQGQDYGYTF; v_gene: TRBV28; j_gene: TRBJ1-2; abundance: .; d_gene: TRBD1
CDR3nt: TGTGCCATCAGTGAGTCGGGTCAGAGGAACACTGAAGCTTTCTTT; CDR3aa: CAISESGQRNTEAFF; v_gene: TRBV10-3; j_gene: TRBJ1-1; abundance: .; d_gene: .
CDR3nt: TGTGCCTGGAGTACCTACAGCGGTAATCAGCCCCAGCATTTT; CDR3aa: CAWSTYSGNQPQHF; v_gene: TRBV30; j_gene: TRBJ1-5; abundance: .; d_gene: .
CDR3nt: TGTGCCAGCCACGCAGGGAGGGGGGGTATGAACACTGAAGCTTTCTTT; CDR3aa: CASHAGRGGMNTEAFF; v_gene: TRBV5-4; j_gene: TRBJ1-1; abundance: .; d_gene: .
CDR3nt: TGTGCCAGCAGCCCCAACCCCCTAGGACAGGGCGAGACCATATATTTT; CDR3aa: CASSPNPLGQGETIYF; v_gene: TRBV7-3; j_gene: TRBJ1-3; abundance: .; d_gene: TRBD1
CDR3nt: TGTGCCAGCAGCTTCAATCCGGGACAACTGTACTATGGCTACACCTTC; CDR3aa: CASSFNPGQLYYGYTF; v_gene: TRBV5-5; j_gene: TRBJ1-2; abundance: .; d_gene: .
CDR3nt: TGTGCCAGCAGCTTAGCGAACATTAGGACCGGGGAGCTGTTTTTT; CDR3aa: CASSLANIRTGELFF; v_gene: TRBV7-9; j_gene: TRBJ2-2; abundance: .; d_gene: .
CDR3nt: TGTGCCAGCAGCCCTGTCGGGGGCGCGTCCTCCTATGGCTACACCTTC; CDR3aa: CASSPVGGASSYGYTF; v_gene: TRBV7-3; j_gene: TRBJ1-2; abundance: .; d_gene: .
CDR3nt: TGTGCCAGCAGCAAGGGGCCAGGGGGCACAGATACGCAGTATTTT; CDR3aa: CASSKGPGGTDTQYF; v_gene: TRBV7-9; j_gene: TRBJ2-3; abundance: few; d_gene: .
CDR3nt: TGTGCCAGCAGTTACGCAACTGCCGGTAAAGAGACCCAGTACTTC; CDR3aa: CASSYATAGKETQYF; v_gene: TRBV6-5; j_gene: TRBJ2-5; abundance: .; d_gene: .
CDR3nt: TGTGCCAGCCGAGCGGAGGGGAGACAGCCCCAGCATTTT; CDR3aa: CASRAEGRQPQHF; v_gene: TRBV19; j_gene: TRBJ1-5; abundance: few; d_gene: .
CDR3nt: TGTGCCAGCAACCGGGGGGGAGCGAGAGCTGAGACCCAGTACTTC; CDR3aa: CASNRGGARAETQYF; v_gene: TRBV11-1; j_gene: TRBJ2-5; abundance: .; d_gene: TRBD2
CDR3nt: TGTGCCAGCTCACCGGGACAGGGGAACCAAGAGACCCAGTACTTC; CDR3aa: CASSPGQGNQETQYF; v_gene: TRBV18; j_gene: TRBJ2-5; abundance: .; d_gene: TRBD1
CDR3nt: TGTGCCAGCAATATTCAGGTAGCCAAAAACATTCAGTACTTC; CDR3aa: CASNIQVAKNIQYF; v_gene: TRBV2; j_gene: TRBJ2-4; abundance: .; d_gene: .
CDR3nt: TGTGCCAGCACCCAGGGACAGTACCTCTCCTACGAGCAGTACTTC; CDR3aa: CASTQGQYLSYEQYF; v_gene: TRBV6-5; j_gene: TRBJ2-7; abundance: once; d_gene: TRBD1
CDR3nt: TGTGCCAGCAGCTTAGAGGTGAACACTGAAGCTTTCTTT; CDR3aa: CASSLEVNTEAFF; v_gene: TRBV11-2; j_gene: TRBJ1-1; abundance: once; d_gene: .
CDR3nt: TGTGCCAGCTCCGGGGGGCCTCCCGCCGAGCAGTACTTC; CDR3aa: CASSGGPPAEQYF; v_gene: TRBV6-1; j_gene: TRBJ2-7; abundance: .; d_gene: .
CDR3nt: TGTGCCATCAGTGGAGAGGGGGGCTCTGGAAACACCATATATTTT; CDR3aa: CAISGEGGSGNTIYF; v_gene: TRBV10-3; j_gene: TRBJ1-3; abundance: .; d_gene: .
CDR3nt: TGTGCCTGTCGGGACGGCGGGGGGGCCGCAGATACGCAGTATTTT; CDR3aa: CACRDGGGAADTQYF; v_gene: TRBV28; j_gene: TRBJ2-3; abundance: few; d_gene: TRBD2
CDR3nt: TGTGCCAGCAAGACAGGGGGCTATGGCTACACCTTC; CDR3aa: CASKTGGYGYTF; v_gene: TRBV28; j_gene: TRBJ1-2; abundance: .; d_gene: TRBD1
CDR3nt: TGTGCCAGCAGTTACCTCGGGACAGCTAGCACTGAAGCTTTCTTT; CDR3aa: CASSYLGTASTEAFF; v_gene: TRBV27; j_gene: TRBJ1-1; abundance: .; d_gene: TRBD1
CDR3nt: TGTGCCAGCAGCCACCCCGTTGGGGGGTTGAACGGGGAGCTGTTTTTT; CDR3aa: CASSHPVGGLNGELFF; v_gene: TRBV14; j_gene: TRBJ2-2; abundance: once; d_gene: .
CDR3nt: TGTGCCAGCAGTTCGGGGGGAGTGGAGACCCAGTACTTC; CDR3aa: CASSSGGVETQYF; v_gene: TRBV6-5; j_gene: TRBJ2-5; abundance: .; d_gene: TRBD2
CDR3nt: TGTGCCAGCAGCCGCAGGGCCAGGACTGAAGCTTTCTTT; CDR3aa: CASSRRARTEAFF; v_gene: TRBV6-5; j_gene: TRBJ1-1; abundance: .; d_gene: .
CDR3nt: TGTGCCAGTAGTATAGGCTTTTTCCGGGAGACCCAGTACTTC; CDR3aa: CASSIGFFRETQYF; v_gene: TRBV19; j_gene: TRBJ2-5; abundance: .; d_gene: .
CDR3nt: TGTGCCAGTAGTATTATTTGGCCCACCGGGGAGCTGTTTTTT; CDR3aa: CASSIIWPTGELFF; v_gene: TRBV19; j_gene: TRBJ2-2; abundance: .; d_gene: .
CDR3nt: TGTGCTAGCAGCTTAGGGACAGGGGAAGGACACACCATATATTTT; CDR3aa: CASSLGTGEGHTIYF; v_gene: TRBV7-7; j_gene: TRBJ1-3; abundance: once; d_gene: TRBD1
CDR3nt: TGTGCCAGTAGTCCCGACAGAAATCAGCCCCAGCATTTT; CDR3aa: CASSPDRNQPQHF; v_gene: TRBV19; j_gene: TRBJ1-5; abundance: .; d_gene: .
CDR3nt: TGTGCCAGCAGTTTTCCTGTGGGAAATTCTGAAGCTTTCTTT; CDR3aa: CASSFPVGNSEAFF; v_gene: TRBV28; j_gene: TRBJ1-1; abundance: .; d_gene: .
CDR3nt: TGTGCCAGCAGTGAAGGCCCTGGGTATACAGAAAAACTGTTTTTT; CDR3aa: CASSEGPGYTEKLFF; v_gene: TRBV6-1; j_gene: TRBJ1-4; abundance: .; d_gene: .
CDR3nt: TGTGCCAGCAGCTTCCTAGCGGGGAATGAGCAGTTCTTC; CDR3aa: CASSFLAGNEQFF; v_gene: TRBV5-6; j_gene: TRBJ2-1; abundance: .; d_gene: TRBD2
CDR3nt: TGTGCCAGCAGTCCCCCCACGGTGGAGGGCACAGATACGCAGTATTTT; CDR3aa: CASSPPTVEGTDTQYF; v_gene: TRBV28; j_gene: TRBJ2-3; abundance: .; d_gene: .
CDR3nt: TGTGCCTGGAGTGTAGGACTGCCTGGCGAGCAGTACTTC; CDR3aa: CAWSVGLPGEQYF; v_gene: TRBV30; j_gene: TRBJ2-7; abundance: .; d_gene: .
CDR3nt: TGTGCCAGCTCACCATACAGGGAGGACTATGGCTACACCTTC; CDR3aa: CASSPYREDYGYTF; v_gene: TRBV18; j_gene: TRBJ1-2; abundance: .; d_gene: .
CDR3nt: TGTGCCAGCAGCTTAGCCGGCCCCGGGGCTTTCTTT; CDR3aa: CASSLAGPGAFF; v_gene: TRBV7-9; j_gene: TRBJ1-1; abundance: .; d_gene: .
CDR3nt: TGTGCCAGCAGCCCAACTTATAATTCACCCCTCCACTTT; CDR3aa: CASSPTYNSPLHF; v_gene: TRBV5-6; j_gene: TRBJ1-6; abundance: .; d_gene: .
CDR3nt: TGCGCCAGCAGCTTGGATGTAGGGGAGGGTGAAAAACTGTTTTTT; CDR3aa: CASSLDVGEGEKLFF; v_gene: TRBV5-1; j_gene: TRBJ1-4; abundance: few; d_gene: .
CDR3nt: TGTGCCAGCAGCCCTTTCCAGGGGGTCAGCAATCAGCCCCAGCATTTT; CDR3aa: CASSPFQGVSNQPQHF; v_gene: TRBV28; j_gene: TRBJ1-5; abundance: .; d_gene: TRBD1
CDR3nt: TGTGCCAGCAGTGACCCCATGAGACTAGCGGGGGTCAATGAGCAGTTCTTC; CDR3aa: CASSDPMRLAGVNEQFF; v_gene: TRBV6-1; j_gene: TRBJ2-1; abundance: .; d_gene: TRBD2
CDR3nt: TGTGCCAGTAGTTTCGGACAACCGAACACTGAAGCTTTCTTT; CDR3aa: CASSFGQPNTEAFF; v_gene: TRBV19; j_gene: TRBJ1-1; abundance: .; d_gene: .
CDR3nt: TGCGCCAGCAGTGACTGGCAGGGAGACAATGAGCAGTTCTTC; CDR3aa: CASSDWQGDNEQFF; v_gene: TRBV10-2; j_gene: TRBJ2-1; abundance: .; d_gene: .
CDR3nt: TGTGCCAGCAGGACAGGGCACGGGAACACTGAAGCTTTCTTT; CDR3aa: CASRTGHGNTEAFF; v_gene: TRBV9; j_gene: TRBJ1-1; abundance: .; d_gene: TRBD1
CDR3nt: TGTGCCAGCAGCTTTAATCGAGCAGGGAAAGAGACCCAGTACTTC; CDR3aa: CASSFNRAGKETQYF; v_gene: TRBV11-2; j_gene: TRBJ2-5; abundance: .; d_gene: .
CDR3nt: TGCGCCAGCAGGGGTCTTAATTATAGCAATCAGCCCCAGCATTTT; CDR3aa: CASRGLNYSNQPQHF; v_gene: TRBV10-1; j_gene: TRBJ1-5; abundance: .; d_gene: .
CDR3nt: TGTGCCAGCAGCCTCGAGGGGGGCAGAGGAGAGACCCAGTACTTC; CDR3aa: CASSLEGGRGETQYF; v_gene: TRBV5-4; j_gene: TRBJ2-5; abundance: .; d_gene: .
CDR3nt: TGTGCCAGCAGCCCCGGACAGAACTTGGGGACTGAAGCTTTCTTT; CDR3aa: CASSPGQNLGTEAFF; v_gene: TRBV7-9; j_gene: TRBJ1-1; abundance: .; d_gene: .